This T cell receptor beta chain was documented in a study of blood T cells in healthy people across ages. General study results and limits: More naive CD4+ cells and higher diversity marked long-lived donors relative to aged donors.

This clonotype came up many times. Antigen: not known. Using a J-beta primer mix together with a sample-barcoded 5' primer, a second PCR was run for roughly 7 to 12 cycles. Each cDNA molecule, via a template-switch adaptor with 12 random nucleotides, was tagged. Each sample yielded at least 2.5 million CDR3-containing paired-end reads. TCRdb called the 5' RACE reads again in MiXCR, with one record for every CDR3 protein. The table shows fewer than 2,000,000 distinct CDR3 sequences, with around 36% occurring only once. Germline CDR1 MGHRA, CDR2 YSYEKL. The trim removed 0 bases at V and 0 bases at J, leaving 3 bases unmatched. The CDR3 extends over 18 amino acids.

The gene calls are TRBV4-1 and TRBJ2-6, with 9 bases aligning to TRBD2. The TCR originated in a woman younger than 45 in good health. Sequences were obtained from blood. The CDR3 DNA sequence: TGCGCCAGCAGCCAAGATCCAGCGGGGGGCTCTGGGGCCAACGTCCTGACTTTC. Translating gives CASSQDPAGGSGANVLTF.